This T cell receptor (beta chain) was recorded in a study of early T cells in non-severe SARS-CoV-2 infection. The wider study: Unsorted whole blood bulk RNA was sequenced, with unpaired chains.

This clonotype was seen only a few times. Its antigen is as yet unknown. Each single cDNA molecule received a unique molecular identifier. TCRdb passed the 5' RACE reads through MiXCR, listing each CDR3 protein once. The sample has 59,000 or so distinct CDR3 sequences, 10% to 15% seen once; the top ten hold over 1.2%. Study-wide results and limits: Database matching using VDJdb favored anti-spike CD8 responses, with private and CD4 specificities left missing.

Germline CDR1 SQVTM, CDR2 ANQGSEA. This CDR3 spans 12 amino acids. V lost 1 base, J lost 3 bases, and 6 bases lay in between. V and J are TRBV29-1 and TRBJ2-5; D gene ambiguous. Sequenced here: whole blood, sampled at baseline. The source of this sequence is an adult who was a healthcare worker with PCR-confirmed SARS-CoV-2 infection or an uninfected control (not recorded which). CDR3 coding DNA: TGCAGCGTTGAAGGGAAGGAAGAGACCCAGTACTTC. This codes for CSVEGKEETQYF.